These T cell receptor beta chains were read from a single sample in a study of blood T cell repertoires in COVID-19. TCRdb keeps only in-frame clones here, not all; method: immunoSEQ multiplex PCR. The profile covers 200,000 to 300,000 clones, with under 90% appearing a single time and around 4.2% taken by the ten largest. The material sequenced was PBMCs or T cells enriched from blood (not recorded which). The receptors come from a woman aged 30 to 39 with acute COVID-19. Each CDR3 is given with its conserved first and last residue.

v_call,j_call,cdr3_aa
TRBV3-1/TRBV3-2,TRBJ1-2,CASSQGGGLYGYTF
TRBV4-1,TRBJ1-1,CASSQEPRTNTEAFF
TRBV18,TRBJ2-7,CASSPLAGDVLEQYF
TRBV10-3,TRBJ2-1,CAISEAGHEQFF
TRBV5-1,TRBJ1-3,CASSLALTGNTIYF
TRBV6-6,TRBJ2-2,CASSLPTSYTGELFF
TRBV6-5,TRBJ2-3,CASRSGGEDTQYF
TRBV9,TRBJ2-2,CASSVDSDRLTNTGELFF
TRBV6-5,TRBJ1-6,CASSPDRYNSPLHF
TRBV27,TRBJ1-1,CASSTRDSLNTEAFF
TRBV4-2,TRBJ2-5,CASSQDQGVETQYF
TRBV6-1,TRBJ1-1,CASSENRLNTEAFF
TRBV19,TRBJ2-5,CASSWGTGAQYF
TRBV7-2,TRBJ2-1,CASNQAFLSWEQFF
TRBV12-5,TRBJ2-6,CASENSGANVLTF
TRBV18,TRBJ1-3,CASSRTEIRNTIYF
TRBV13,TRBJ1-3,CASSLGGFSGNTIYF
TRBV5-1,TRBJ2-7,CASSLDRAPYEQYF
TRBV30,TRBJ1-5,CAWSGQIFHQPQHF
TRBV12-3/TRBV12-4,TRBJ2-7,CASSNTGVEQYF
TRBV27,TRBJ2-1,CASSFVRGPYEQFF
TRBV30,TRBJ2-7,CAWRRGGEQYF
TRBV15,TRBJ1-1,CATSRDRVNLPEAFF
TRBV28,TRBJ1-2,CASSAPGLLDTF
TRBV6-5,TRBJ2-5,CASNPGAQETQYF
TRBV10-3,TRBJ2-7,CAISERVASVMLYEQYF
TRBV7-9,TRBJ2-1,CASSLDPLGQGWDEQFF
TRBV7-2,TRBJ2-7,CASSWTSGRFYEQYF
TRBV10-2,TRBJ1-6,CASSREQYSPLHF
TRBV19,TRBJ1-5,CASSISRTGDQPQHF
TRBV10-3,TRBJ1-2,CAISRDRTSYGYTF
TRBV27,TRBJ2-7,CASSARTSGSYEQYF
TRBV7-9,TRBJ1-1,CASSARFTENTEAFF
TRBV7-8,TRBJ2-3,CASSFPTSASTDTQYF
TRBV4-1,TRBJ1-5,CASSQDAGNQPQHF
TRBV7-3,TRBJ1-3,CASSLGSGDGNTIYF
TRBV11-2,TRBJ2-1,CASSLELFQDNEQFF
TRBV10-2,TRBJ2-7,CASSDLAGAYYEQYF
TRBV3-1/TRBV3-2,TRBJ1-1,CASSQTGTRNTEAFF
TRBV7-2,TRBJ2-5,CASSRGGVEQETQYF
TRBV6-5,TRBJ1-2,CASSYSRTGAWGYTF
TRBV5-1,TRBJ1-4,CASSSNTGDNEKLFF
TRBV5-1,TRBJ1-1,CASSLELWNTEAFF
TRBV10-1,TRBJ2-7,CASSDGQEQYF
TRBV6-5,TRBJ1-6,CASTTTSYSPLHF
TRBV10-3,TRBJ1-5,CAISPSKVGANQPQHF
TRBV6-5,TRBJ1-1,CASYSLPENTEAFF
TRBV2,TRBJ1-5,CASSAKKRQNNQPQHF
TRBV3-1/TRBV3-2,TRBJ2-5,CASSQTGQETQYF
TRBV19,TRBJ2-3,CASSIVVTSGSTDTQYF
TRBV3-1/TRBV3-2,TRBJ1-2,CASSQEGRSGYTF
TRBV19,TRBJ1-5,CASSIARRDGNQPQHF
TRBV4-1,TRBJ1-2,CASSQGLPQGYGYTF
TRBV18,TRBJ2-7,CASSPKGAHYEQYF
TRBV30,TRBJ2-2,CACSPTSGGGELFF